The sequence of this T cell receptor (beta chain) was determined in a study of blood T cell repertoires in COVID-19. Across the study: The origin of the acute and convalescent COVID-19 samples was the United States, Italy and Spain. T cells, B-cell-depleted T cells, or PBMCs supplied cDNA or gDNA.

In the authors' workflow: The authors estimated nucleated cell counts from reference gene primer amplification. Repertoires were generated with immunoSEQ multiplex PCR, while TCRdb's copy carries only in-frame clones and drops some. From that table come the V and J calls and clone size; the DNA was used to work out D and trimming. The repertoire includes 300,000 to 450,000 clones, about 88% of them detected once, and roughly 3.1% sits in the top ten. The CDR3 sequence is 15 residues long. The germline gives CDR1 GTSNPN, CDR2 SVGIG (reference sequence). V lost 2 bases, J lost 3 bases, and 13 bases lay in between.

The chain joins TRBV30 to TRBJ1-4; tentatively, D is TRBD1 (5 bases). Sequencing was carried out using peripheral blood. This clonotype originated in a human donor in a cohort sampled during active COVID-19. The CDR3 region has the DNA TGTGCCTGGAGTAGGAAGGGGCTTCCTAATGAAAAACTGTTTTTT. Its translation is CAWSRKGLPNEKLFF. The entire variable domain, with the rest obtained from reference TRBV30 and TRBJ1-4, is as follows: SQTIHQWPATLVQPVGSPLSLECTVEGTSNPNLYWYRQAAGRGLQLLFYSVGIGQISSEVPQNLSASRPQDRQFILSSKKLLLSDSGFYLCAWSRKGLPNEKLFFGSGTQLSVL.